Below are 7 T cell receptor beta chains sequenced from a single sample in a study of sequential checkpoint blockade in melanoma. Using immunoSEQ multiplex PCR, the repertoire was profiled, and TCRdb retains in-frame clones only, with some absent. The sample yields several thousand clones, around 20% seen once. Specified treatment: randomized to nivolumab then ipilimumab (arm A) or the reverse (arm B). Sequences were derived from tumor tissue (inferred from file names), sampled from a patient given nivolumab and ipilimumab in sequence. These receptors originate from a human donor with melanoma.

This clone was observed at least ten times. The rearrangement uses TRBV7-2 and TRBJ2-1; TRBD1 might be the D (6 bases). Trimming removed 5 bases at V and 6 bases at J, with 11 bases between. The germline V gene has CDR1 SGHTA and CDR2 FQGNSA. CDR3 length equals 13 residues. CDR3 DNA: TGTGCCAGCAGCGGCACAGGGTCCAATGAGCAGTTCTTC. Translated, it gives CASSGTGSNEQFF.

Within the sample, this clone is medium-sized (0.01 to 0.1%). The CDR3 spells CASSLETGNHNSPLHF. The CDR3 DNA reads as TGTGCCAGCAGCTTAGAGACAGGGAATCATAATTCACCCCTCCACTTT. The J gene is TRBJ1-6, the V gene TRBV11-3; 7 bases are a match to TRBD1. Germline assignment: CDR1 SGHNT and CDR2 YENEEA. The CDR3 sequence is 16 residues long. Germline trimming cut 0 bases from V and 5 bases from J; bases unmatched to any gene: 4.

V and J are TRBV5-1 and TRBJ1-4; TRBD1 might be the D (5 bases). The CDR3 sequence is 14 residues long. From germline, CDR1 is SGHRS and CDR2 YFSETQ. V lost 1 base, J lost 4 bases, and 8 bases lay in between. The CDR3 nucleotides are TGCGCCAGCAGCTTGCGGGACCTTAATGAAAAACTGTTTTTT. The encoded protein is CASSLRDLNEKLFF.

This clone was picked up many times. This chain joins TRBV23-1 and TRBJ1-2; D not resolved. TRBV23-1 is flagged as an ORF with uncertain function. Trimming took off 6 bases at V and 4 bases at J, with 18 bases between the two ends. The CDR3 is 15 amino acids. The CDR3 nucleotides read TGCGCCAGCAGCTTGGCGCGGGGAGGCGGCTATGGCTACACCTTC. It specifies CASSLARGGGYGYTF.

Many counts were recorded for this clone. The chain is built from TRBV11-3 and TRBJ2-3; D is uncertain. V was pared by 0 bases and J by 0 bases, with 10 bases between. Germline CDR1 is SGHNT and CDR2 is YENEEA. CDR3 length equals 16 residues. The CDR3 is CASSLDFSPSTDTQYF. For the CDR3, the DNA is TGTGCCAGCAGCTTAGATTTCTCCCCTAGCACAGATACGCAGTATTTT. Using reference TRBV11-3 and TRBJ2-3 for the parts outside the CDR3, the full variable domain is EAGVVQSPRYKIIEKKQPVAFWCNPISGHNTLYWYLQNLGQGPELLIRYENEEAVDDSQLPKDRFSAERLKGVDSTLKIQPAELGDSAVYLCASSLDFSPSTDTQYFGPGTRLTVL.

This chain connects TRBV30 to TRBJ2-6; D unresolved. Germline V CDR1 and CDR2: GTSNPN, SVGIG (reference sequence). The CDR3 extends over 14 amino acids. Trimming left V 3 bases short and J 0 bases short, with 6 bases between. The chain's CDR3 is CAWRKSSGANVLTF. CDR3 coding DNA: TGTGCCTGGAGAAAGAGCTCTGGGGCCAACGTCCTGACTTTC.

This clone has just a few counts. This chain joins TRBV6-8 and TRBJ1-1, with 7 bases matching TRBD1. The CDR3 is 14 residues long. The germline V gene encodes CDR1 MNHGY and CDR2 SAAAGT. The V gene end was trimmed by 7 bases and the J gene end by 1 base; junction bases not matched to a gene: 6. Here the CDR3 reads CASILAGGNTEAFF. The CDR3 nucleotides read TGTGCCAGCATCCTCGCAGGGGGGAACACTGAAGCTTTCTTT.